These 24 T cell receptor beta chains were sequenced from one sample in a study of blood T cell repertoires in COVID-19 (TCRdb year 2020). Libraries were constructed by the immunoSEQ multiplex PCR assay. TCRdb took over this immuneACCESS table, retaining in-frame rearrangements with V and J assigned. Such tables are incomplete; in checked studies, under half of the missing clones stem from an unresolved V gene, and the remainder is unexplained. The sample records about 130,000 clones, 80% to 85% of which are singletons. The top ten hold about a sixth of the sample. Sequencing was performed on PBMCs or T cells enriched from blood (not recorded which). The source is a young man who had recovered from COVID-19.

In this sample, this clone turned up a few times. This sequence joins TRBV18 and TRBJ1-2; 9 bases are shared with TRBD1. The germline V gene has CDR1 KGHSH and CDR2 LQKENI. Unmatched junction bases numbered 5, after V lost 4 bases and J lost 8 bases. The CDR3 length is 13 residues. The CDR3 DNA reads as TGTGCCAGCTCACACGGGACAGGGTACGGCTACACCTTC. Its translation: CASSHGTGYGYTF.

This clone was detected only once. This chain links TRBV29-1 with TRBJ1-1; D possibly corresponds to TRBD1 (6 bases). This CDR3 spans 12 amino acids. V was shortened by 6 bases and J by 0 bases, with 8 bases between the two germline ends. In germline, CDR1 is SQVTM, CDR2 ANQGSEA. The CDR3: CSVDSVNTEAFF. Written as DNA, the CDR3 is TGCAGCGTGGACAGTGTGAACACTGAAGCTTTCTTT.

The V call is TRBV19, the J call TRBJ2-1; 11 nucleotides align to TRBD1. The germline V gene encodes CDR1 LNHDA and CDR2 SQIVND (reference sequence). Losses at the gene ends were 4 bases for V and 6 bases for J; bases not matched to a gene: 2. CDR3 size: 14 residues. CDR3 sequence (DNA): TGTGCCAGTAGTACTGGGACAGGGGGCAATGAGCAGTTCTTC. It codes for CASSTGTGGNEQFF.

This chain uses TRBV21-1 with TRBJ2-7; the table's D call, TRBD2, has no DNA check behind it. TRBV21-1 is noted as a pseudogene. The CDR3 is 14 residues long. The CDR3 region has the DNA TGTGCCAGCAGCAAGCCTTGGGGGGATTACGAGCAGTACGTC. This encodes CASSKPWGDYEQYV.

This sequence joins TRBV15 and TRBJ1-1; perhaps TRBD1 as D (6 bases). V lost 0 bases and J 3 bases, leaving 17 bases between the germline ends. The CDR3 is 17 residues long. Germline assignment: CDR1 LNHNV and CDR2 YYDKDF (reference sequence). The CDR3 DNA follows: TGTGCCACCAGCAGAGAATTTGGGACACCGCCTGACACTGAAGCTTTCTTT. Amino acids: CATSREFGTPPDTEAFF.

V and J are TRBV6-5 and TRBJ1-3; D possibly corresponds to TRBD1 (6 bases). Germline V gene data show CDR1 as MNHEY and CDR2 as SVGAGI. This CDR3 contains 14 residues. V gave up 5 bases and J gave up 4 bases, with 12 bases separating them. CDR3 loop: CASSTSGDGNTIYF. CDR3 bases: TGTGCCAGCAGTACCTCAGGGGACGGAAACACCATATATTTT.

This clone was observed a handful of times. The V call is TRBV3-1 (or the pseudogene TRBV3-2), the J call TRBJ1-3, with a tentative D call TRBD1 (5 bases). The CDR3 length is 15 residues. From germline, CDR1 is LGHDT and CDR2 YNNKEL (reference sequence). V was trimmed by 5 bases and J by 4 bases, leaving 15 bases between them. CDR3 in amino acids: CASSSGTSSGNTIYF. The DNA for the CDR3 is TGTGCCAGCAGCAGCGGGACTTCCTCCGGAAACACCATATATTTT.

This clone occurred once. The chain recombines TRBV2 with TRBJ1-6; no definite D call. V was pared by 3 bases and J by 14 bases, with 14 bases between. CDR1 is SNHLY and CDR2 is FYNNEI in the germline V gene. This CDR3 region has 13 residues. This chain's CDR3 is CASSDSGPRALHF. CDR3 bases: TGTGCCAGCAGTGATAGCGGTCCTAGGGCCCTCCACTTT.

CDR3 loop: CASSVGLAGRQETQYF. For the CDR3, the DNA is TGTGCCAGCAGCGTAGGGCTAGCGGGGAGACAAGAGACCCAGTACTTC. The V call is TRBV9, the J call TRBJ2-5, with 9 nucleotides matching TRBD2. Trimming cost V 0 bases and J 2 bases; bases outside gene matches: 5. In germline, CDR1 is SGDLS, CDR2 YYNGEE. CDR3 length equals 16 residues.

The CDR3 protein is CASSQPEGVDEKLFF. The CDR3 DNA is TGTGCCAGCAGCCAACCAGAGGGGGTAGATGAAAAACTGTTTTTT. J is TRBJ1-4 and V is TRBV4-2; perhaps TRBD1 as D (6 bases). Between the trimmed V and J ends, which lost 2 bases and 6 bases, there was a span of 13 bases. Germline CDR1 reads LGHNA; CDR2 reads YNFKEQ. The CDR3 spans 15 residues.

The chain uses TRBV2 and TRBJ1-5; 7 bases are shared with TRBD1. The CDR3 has 15 residues. The V gene's germline CDR1 is SNHLY and CDR2 FYNNEI. V shed 6 bases, J shed 4 bases, and the junction held 9 bases outside the gene matches. CDR3 in DNA: TGTGCCAGCAGCCCGAGACAGGGTCGAAATCAGCCCCAGCATTTT. This translates into CASSPRQGRNQPQHF.

This rearrangement joins TRBV3-1 (or the pseudogene TRBV3-2) to TRBJ2-7, with 7 bases matching TRBD1. V shed 1 base and J 3 bases; nucleotides not matched to a gene: 12. CDR3 length: 17 amino acids. Germline loops: CDR1 LGHDT, CDR2 YNNKEL (reference sequence). CDR3 in DNA: TGTGCCAGCAGCCAAGTACAGTACGGGCAGGGGGTCTACGAGCAGTACTTC. This gives the protein CASSQVQYGQGVYEQYF.

The J gene is TRBJ2-1, the V gene TRBV11-2; D gene ambiguous. V was clipped by 1 base and J by 0 bases, with 7 bases between them. The CDR3 is 15 amino acids. CDR1 is SGHAT, CDR2 FQNNGV, per germline. The CDR3 DNA follows: TGTGCCAGCAGCTTAGGAGTCGGCTCCTACAATGAGCAGTTCTTC. As protein: CASSLGVGSYNEQFF.

V usage is TRBV6-5 and J usage is TRBJ2-5, with a tentative D call TRBD1 (6 bases). Germline CDR1 and CDR2: MNHEY and SVGAGI. The CDR3 covers 14 residues. The ends were cut back, 5 bases at V and 4 bases at J, with 14 bases in the middle. The CDR3 DNA follows: TGTGCCAGCAGTACTCATACAGGGCCAGAGACCCAGTACTTC. It encodes CASSTHTGPETQYF.

The chain couples TRBV11-2 to TRBJ2-3; TRBD2 agrees at 7 bases. CDR3 length: 17 residues. The ends lost 5 bases at V and 2 bases at J; junction bases unmatched: 13. Germline V gives CDR1 SGHAT, CDR2 FQNNGV. The CDR3 region is CASSPEGLAVHTDTQYF. The CDR3 nucleotides read TGTGCCAGCAGCCCCGAGGGGCTAGCGGTACACACAGATACGCAGTATTTT.

The chain employs TRBV3-1 (or the pseudogene TRBV3-2) and TRBJ1-1, with D uncertain. This CDR3 contains 13 residues. Germline CDR1 reads LGHDT; CDR2 reads YNNKEL (reference sequence). V shed 4 bases and J shed 1 base, with 7 bases lying between them. The CDR3 loop is CASSPISNTEAFF. CDR3 bases: TGTGCCAGCAGCCCTATTTCGAACACTGAAGCTTTCTTT.

By proportion, this clone is medium-sized. The chain is built from TRBV5-1 and TRBJ2-7, with no clear D. This CDR3 is built from 13 residues. Trimming shortened V by 1 base and J by 3 bases, and 8 bases separated the two germline ends. CDR1 and CDR2 (germline): SGHRS, YFSETQ. The CDR3 here is CASSLSTGYEQYV. As DNA, the CDR3 is TGCGCCAGCAGCTTGTCAACCGGCTACGAGCAGTACGTC.

The chain couples TRBV7-3 to TRBJ2-3, with 13 nucleotides matching TRBD2. V trimming: 5 bases; J trimming: 2 bases; junction bases outside the gene matches: 4. There are 16 residues in the CDR3. Germline V gene data show CDR1 as SGHTA and CDR2 as FQGTGA. The CDR3 protein is CASSHGLAGVTDTQYF. CDR3 bases: TGTGCCAGCAGCCACGGACTAGCGGGAGTCACAGATACGCAGTATTTT.

The gene calls are TRBV4-2 and TRBJ1-2; 8 bases fit TRBD1. There are 14 residues in the CDR3. Germline V lookup: CDR1 LGHNA, CDR2 YNFKEQ. Germline trimming cut 0 bases from V and 3 bases from J; bases unmatched to any gene: 0. The CDR3 spells CASSQETGDYGYTF. In DNA form, the CDR3 reads TGTGCCAGCAGCCAAGAGACAGGGGACTATGGCTACACCTTC.

This clone is a singleton in its sample. The rearrangement joins TRBV2 to TRBJ2-3; 7 nucleotides align to TRBD1. CDR1 is SNHLY, CDR2 FYNNEI, per germline. The V gene end was trimmed by 3 bases and the J gene end by 7 bases; junction bases not matched to a gene: 13. The CDR3 has 16 amino acids. CDR3 in DNA: TGTGCCAGCAGTGAGAACAGGGGTCGACAATCGAATACGCAGTATTTT. Amino acid sequence: CASSENRGRQSNTQYF.

The chain recombines TRBV10-3 with TRBJ1-1, with D possibly TRBD1 on 6 matching bases. The CDR3 has 13 amino acids. V gave up 8 bases and J gave up 2 bases, with 12 bases separating them. The germline gives CDR1 ENHRY, CDR2 SYGVKD. The CDR3 protein is CAIGDRFNTEAFF. The CDR3 bases are TGTGCCATCGGCGACAGGTTCAACACTGAAGCTTTCTTT.

V usage is TRBV4-2 and J usage is TRBJ1-6; D is unclear. Germline values: CDR1 LGHNA, CDR2 YNFKEQ. The CDR3 totals 14 residues. V lost 7 bases and J 0 bases, leaving 7 bases between the germline ends. In DNA form, the CDR3 reads TGTGCCAGCAAATCGAGCTCCTATAATTCACCCCTCCACTTT. It translates to CASKSSSYNSPLHF.

The rearrangement uses TRBV18 and TRBJ2-2, with unresolved D. CDR3 size: 13 residues. The V gene lost 2 bases and the J gene lost 9 bases, with 10 bases spanning the gap. Germline-derived CDR1 and CDR2 are KGHSH and LQKENI. CDR3 sequence reads: CASSPARSRELFF. In DNA, the CDR3 is TGTGCCAGCTCACCAGCGAGGTCCAGGGAGCTGTTTTTT.

This clone was seen once. This chain uses TRBV5-4 with TRBJ2-3; 8 nucleotides match TRBD2. The CDR3 is 14 residues long. V was clipped by 3 bases and J by 3 bases; unmatched bases: 3. The germline V gene has CDR1 SGHNT and CDR2 YYREEE (reference sequence). Written as DNA, the CDR3 is TGTGCCAGCAGCTCCGGGGGGGCAACAGATACGCAGTATTTT. It yields the protein CASSSGGATDTQYF.